The present T cell receptor beta chain was sequenced within a study of blood T cell repertoires in COVID-19. Turning to the study itself: PBMCs, B-cell-depleted T cells, or T cells were the source of the cDNA or gDNA that made up the material.

Trimming stripped 6 bases from V and 5 bases from J, with 10 bases between. Germline V CDR1 and CDR2: ENHRY, SYGVKD. The CDR3 totals 12 residues. In the authors' workflow: Quantification of nucleated cells was approximated via reference gene primer amplification. Profiled with immunoSEQ multiplex PCR; TCRdb holds only in-frame clones, not every one. V and J calls and clone size follow that table, whereas D and trimming were derived from the DNA. The sample shows 100,000 to 150,000 clones, roughly 80% of them seen only once. The rearrangement links TRBV10-3 to TRBJ2-5, with TRBD2 as a possible D gene (5 bases). This TCR was recovered from a woman of 80 years or more with acute or convalescent COVID-19. Sequencing input: peripheral blood. The CDR3 sequence is CAIRGGGETQYF. CDR3 nucleotides: TGTGCCATCAGAGGAGGAGGCGAGACCCAGTACTTC.